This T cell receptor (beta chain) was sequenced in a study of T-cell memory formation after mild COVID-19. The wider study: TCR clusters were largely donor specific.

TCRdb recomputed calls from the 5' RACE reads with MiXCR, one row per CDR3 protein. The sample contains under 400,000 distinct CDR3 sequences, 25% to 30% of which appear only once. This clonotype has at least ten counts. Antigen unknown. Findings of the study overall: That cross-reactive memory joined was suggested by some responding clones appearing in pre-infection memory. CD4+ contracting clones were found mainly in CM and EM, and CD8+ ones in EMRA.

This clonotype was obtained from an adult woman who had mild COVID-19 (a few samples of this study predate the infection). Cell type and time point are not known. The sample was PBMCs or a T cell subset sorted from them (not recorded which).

CDR3: CATSDSTSGYNEQFF. The CDR3 bases are TGTGCCACCAGTGATTCTACTAGCGGGTACAATGAGCAGTTCTTC. This chain connects TRBV24-1 to TRBJ2-1, with TRBD2 identical over 9 bases. Trimming took 2 bases from V and 4 from J; bases not matched to a gene: 2. Germline V gene lookup returns CDR1 KGHDR and CDR2 SFDVKD. This CDR3 has 15 amino acids.